The 8 T cell receptor beta chains in this list originate from one sample, sequenced in a study of T cells in Graves' hyperthyroidism and ophthalmopathy. Amplified TCR beta CDR3 regions came from RNA transcripts. First-round RT-PCR with HTBI primers amplified the TCR CDR3 region. Each CDR3 protein is one row after TCRdb ran MiXCR on the multiplex PCR reads. The sample has under 400,000 distinct CDR3 sequences; roughly a fifth are singletons. Sample: blood. Receptors originate from a woman aged 45 to 65 with Graves' hyperthyroidism.

About this clonotype: One end of the junction is discordant with germline, which a read error may explain. DNA for the CDR3: TGCGCCAGCAGCGGGAACAGGGGCTATAATTCACCCCCCCACTTT. This translates into CASSGNRGYNSPPHF. This chain connects TRBV5-1 to TRBJ1-6, with TRBD1 matching 7 bases. The CDR3 has 15 amino acids. Germline V lookup: CDR1 SGHRS, CDR2 YFSETQ.

This clonotype was detected many times. This chain connects TRBV15 to TRBJ2-5; D is perhaps TRBD2 (6 bases). The ends were cut back, 3 bases at V and 5 bases at J, with 13 bases in the middle. This CDR3 region has 14 residues. Germline V CDR1 and CDR2: LNHNV, YYDKDF (reference sequence). The CDR3 reads CATSSPSSGETQYF. The DNA for the CDR3 is TGTGCCACCAGCAGTCCCAGCAGCGGGGAGACCCAGTACTTC.

In this sample, this clonotype turned up a few times. This sequence joins TRBV20-1 and TRBJ2-5, with 7 bases aligning to TRBD2. After removal of 5 bases from V and 1 base from J, the junction contained 7 bases not matched to a gene. The germline CDR1 and CDR2 sequences are DFQATT and SNEGSKA (reference sequence). The CDR3 covers 14 residues. The CDR3: CSAALAPTQETQYF. The CDR3 DNA is TGCAGTGCTGCACTAGCGCCAACCCAAGAGACCCAGTACTTC.

The CDR3 DNA follows: TGCGCCAGCAGCGGCGGCCTCAACTCTGGGGCCAACGTCCTGACTTTC. This codes for CASSGGLNSGANVLTF. This chain links TRBV4-1 with TRBJ2-6, with D hard to call. The CDR3 is made up of 16 amino acids. Trimming removed 5 bases at V and 0 bases at J, with 11 bases between. Per the germline V gene, CDR1 is MGHRA and CDR2 is YSYEKL.

This clonotype was picked up many times. This rearrangement joins TRBV27 to TRBJ2-3; D is ambiguous. The CDR3 runs 13 residues. CDR1 is MNHEY and CDR2 is SMNVEV in the germline V gene (reference sequence). V was cut by 3 bases and J by 2 bases, with 6 bases left in between. This CDR3 reads CASSFDFTDTQYF. CDR3 coding DNA: TGTGCCAGCAGTTTTGATTTCACAGATACGCAGTATTTT.

This clonotype was counted at least ten times. The chain joins TRBV24-1 to TRBJ2-1, with 9 bases fitting TRBD2. The germline V gene has CDR1 KGHDR and CDR2 SFDVKD. The CDR3 is 16 amino acids. V was clipped by 3 bases and J by 6 bases; unmatched bases: 8. The CDR3 region is CATSDPPVSGSNEQFF. The CDR3 coding sequence is TGTGCCACCAGTGATCCCCCGGTTAGCGGGAGCAATGAGCAGTTCTTC.

This clonotype has a count of ten or more. This chain links TRBV6-2 or TRBV6-3 with TRBJ1-2; a possible D gene is TRBD1 (5 bases). Per germline, CDR1 MNHEY and CDR2 SVGEGT. The CDR3 is made up of 17 amino acids. V dropped 6 bases and J dropped 4 bases, with 24 bases sitting between them. The CDR3 DNA follows: TGTGCCAGCAGCCCAACCCCCCGGGACCCGAAGAGCTATGGCTACACCTTC. Translating gives CASSPTPRDPKSYGYTF.

This clonotype has a count of ten or more. V usage is TRBV12-3 or TRBV12-4 and J usage is TRBJ2-3; D call uncertain. The CDR3 runs to 14 residues. V shed 3 bases and J shed 1 base, with 8 bases lying between them. The CDR3 loop is CASSFLAGTDTQYF. The DNA for the CDR3 is TGTGCCAGCAGTTTTCTGGCTGGCACAGATACGCAGTATTTT.